The source of this T cell receptor (beta chain) is a study of blood T cell repertoires in COVID-19. The V and J ends lost 4 bases and 4 bases, in that order; junction bases with no gene match: 8. There are 15 residues in the CDR3. From germline, CDR1 is MNHEY and CDR2 SMNVEV (reference sequence). The participants were between roughly 18 and 89 years old and came from under 25 US areas. In assigning cohorts, the study relied on participant-reported clinical history. Individuals in the exposed group had encountered a COVID-19 case within 2 weeks preceding study entry. Libraries were prepared by immunoSEQ multiplex PCR; TCRdb keeps only in-frame clonotypes and omits some of them. Here the sample spans 400,000 to 500,000 clones, approximately 91% being singletons.

Sequenced input: PBMCs or T cells enriched from blood (not recorded which). The TCR was taken from a woman aged 18 to 35 who had been exposed to COVID-19. This chain links TRBV27 with TRBJ1-2; the match to TRBD1 covers 8 bases. The chain's CDR3 is CASSSRTGISYGYTF. The CDR3 bases are TGTGCCAGCAGTTCCCGGACAGGGATTAGCTATGGCTACACCTTC.